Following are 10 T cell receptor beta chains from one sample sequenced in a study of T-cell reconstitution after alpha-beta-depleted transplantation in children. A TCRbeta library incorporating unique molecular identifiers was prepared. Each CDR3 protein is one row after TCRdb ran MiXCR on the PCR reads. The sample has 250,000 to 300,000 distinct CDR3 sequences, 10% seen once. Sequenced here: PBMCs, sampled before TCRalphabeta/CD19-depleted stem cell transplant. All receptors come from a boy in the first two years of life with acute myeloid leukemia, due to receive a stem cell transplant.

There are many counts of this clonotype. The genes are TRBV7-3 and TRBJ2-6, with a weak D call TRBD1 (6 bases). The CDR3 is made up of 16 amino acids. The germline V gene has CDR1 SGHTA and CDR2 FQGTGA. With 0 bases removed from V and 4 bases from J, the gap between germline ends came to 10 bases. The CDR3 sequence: CASSLTGAAGANVLTF. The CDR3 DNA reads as TGTGCCAGCAGCTTAACGGGGGCAGCAGGGGCCAACGTCCTGACTTTC. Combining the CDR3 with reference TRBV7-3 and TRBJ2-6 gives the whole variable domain GAGVSQTPSNKVTEKGKYVELRCDPISGHTALYWYRQSLGQGPEFLIYFQGTGAADDSGLPNDRFFAVRPEGSVSTLKIQRTERGDSAVYLCASSLTGAAGANVLTFGAGSRLTVL.

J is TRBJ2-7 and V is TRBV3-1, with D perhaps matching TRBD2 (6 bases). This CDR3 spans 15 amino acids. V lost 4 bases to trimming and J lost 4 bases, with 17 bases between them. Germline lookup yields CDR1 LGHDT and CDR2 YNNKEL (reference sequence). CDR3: CASSPEPTRSYEQYF. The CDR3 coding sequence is TGTGCCAGCAGCCCCGAGCCGACTAGGTCGTACGAGCAGTACTTC.

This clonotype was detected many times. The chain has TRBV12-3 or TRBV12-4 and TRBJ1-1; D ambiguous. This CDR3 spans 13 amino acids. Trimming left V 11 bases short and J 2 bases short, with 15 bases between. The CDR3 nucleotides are TGTGCCGCCGGTCGGGGAACCAACACTGAAGCTTTCTTT. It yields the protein CAAGRGTNTEAFF.

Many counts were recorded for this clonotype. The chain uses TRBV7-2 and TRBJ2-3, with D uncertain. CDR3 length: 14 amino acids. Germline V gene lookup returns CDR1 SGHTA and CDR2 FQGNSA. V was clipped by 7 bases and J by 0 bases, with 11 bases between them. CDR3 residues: CASMRADSTDTQYF. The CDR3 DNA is TGTGCCAGCATGAGAGCTGATAGCACAGATACGCAGTATTTT.

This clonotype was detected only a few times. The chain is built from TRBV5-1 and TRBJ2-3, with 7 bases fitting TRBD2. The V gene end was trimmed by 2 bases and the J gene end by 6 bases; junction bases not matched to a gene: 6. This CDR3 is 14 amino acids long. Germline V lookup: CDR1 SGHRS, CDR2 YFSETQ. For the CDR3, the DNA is TGCGCCAGCAGCTTACTAGGAGCGGGGGATACGCAGTATTTT. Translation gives CASSLLGAGDTQYF.

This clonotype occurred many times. CDR3 bases: TGTGCCAGCAGCATAGGGGGGGAAGCTTTCTTT. Its protein is CASSIGGEAFF. The gene calls are TRBV7-9 and TRBJ1-1; D might be TRBD1 (6 bases). Germline V gene sequence: CDR1 SEHNR, CDR2 FQNEAQ (reference sequence). This CDR3 spans 11 amino acids. The V gene lost 5 bases and the J gene lost 8 bases, with 9 bases spanning the gap.

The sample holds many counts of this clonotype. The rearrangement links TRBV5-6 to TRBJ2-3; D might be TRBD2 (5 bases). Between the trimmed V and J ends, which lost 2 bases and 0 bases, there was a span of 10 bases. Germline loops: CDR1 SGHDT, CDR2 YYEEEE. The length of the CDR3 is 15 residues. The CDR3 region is CASSFLATSTDTQYF. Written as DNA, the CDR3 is TGTGCCAGCAGCTTCCTAGCAACGAGCACAGATACGCAGTATTTT.

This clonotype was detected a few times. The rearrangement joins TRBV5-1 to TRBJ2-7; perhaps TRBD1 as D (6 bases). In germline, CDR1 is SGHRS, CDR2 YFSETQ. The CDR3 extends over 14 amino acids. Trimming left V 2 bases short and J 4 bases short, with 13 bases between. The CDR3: CASSFWGRGYEQYF. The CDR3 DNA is TGCGCCAGCAGCTTTTGGGGGCGCGGTTACGAGCAGTACTTC.

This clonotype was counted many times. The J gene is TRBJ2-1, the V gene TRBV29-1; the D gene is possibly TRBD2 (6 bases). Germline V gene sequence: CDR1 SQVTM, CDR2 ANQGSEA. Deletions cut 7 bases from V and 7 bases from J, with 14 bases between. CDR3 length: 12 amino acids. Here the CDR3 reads CSARRAGNEQFF. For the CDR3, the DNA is TGCAGCGCCCGACGTGCGGGGAATGAGCAGTTCTTC.

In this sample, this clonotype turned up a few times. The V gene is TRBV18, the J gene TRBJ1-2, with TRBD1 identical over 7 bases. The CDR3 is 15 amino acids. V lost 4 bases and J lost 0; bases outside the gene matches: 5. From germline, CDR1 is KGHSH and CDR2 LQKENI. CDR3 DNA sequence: TGTGCCAGCTCACGTGGGACAGTCGCTAACTATGGCTACACCTTC. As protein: CASSRGTVANYGYTF.